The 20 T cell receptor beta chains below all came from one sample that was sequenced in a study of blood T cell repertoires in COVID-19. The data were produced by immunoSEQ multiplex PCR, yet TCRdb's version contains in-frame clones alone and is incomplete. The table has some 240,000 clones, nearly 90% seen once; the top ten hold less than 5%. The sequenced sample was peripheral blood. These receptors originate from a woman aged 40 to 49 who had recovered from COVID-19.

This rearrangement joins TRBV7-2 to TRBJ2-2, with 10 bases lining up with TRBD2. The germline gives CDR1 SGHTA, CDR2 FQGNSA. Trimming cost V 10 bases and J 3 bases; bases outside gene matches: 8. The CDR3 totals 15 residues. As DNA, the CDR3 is TGTGCCACCTCTAAGCGGGAGGGCCACACCGGGGAGCTGTTTTTT. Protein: CATSKREGHTGELFF.

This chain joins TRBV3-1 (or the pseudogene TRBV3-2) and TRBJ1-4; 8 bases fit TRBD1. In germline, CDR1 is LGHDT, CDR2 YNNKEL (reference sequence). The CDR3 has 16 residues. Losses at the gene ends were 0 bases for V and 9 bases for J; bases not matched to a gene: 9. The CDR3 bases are TGTGCCAGCAGCCAAGATCTTGAGGCAGGGGGCAAAAAACTGTTTTTT. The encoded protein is CASSQDLEAGGKKLFF.

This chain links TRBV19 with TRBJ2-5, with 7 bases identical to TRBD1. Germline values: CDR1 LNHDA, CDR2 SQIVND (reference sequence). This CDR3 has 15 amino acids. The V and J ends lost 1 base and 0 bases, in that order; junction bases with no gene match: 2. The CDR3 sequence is CASSIAGQHQETQYF. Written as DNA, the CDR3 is TGTGCCAGTAGTATAGCGGGACAGCACCAAGAGACCCAGTACTTC. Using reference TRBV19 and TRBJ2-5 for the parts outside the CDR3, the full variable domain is DGGITQSPKYLFRKEGQNVTLSCEQNLNHDAMYWYRQDPGQGLRLIYYSQIVNDFQKGDIAEGYSVSREKKESFPLTVTSAQKNPTAFYLCASSIAGQHQETQYFGPGTRLLVL.

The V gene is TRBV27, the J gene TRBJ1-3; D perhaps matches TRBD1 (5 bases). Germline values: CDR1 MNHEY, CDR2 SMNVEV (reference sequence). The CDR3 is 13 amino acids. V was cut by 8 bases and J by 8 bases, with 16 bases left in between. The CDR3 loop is CASGGFGGDTIYF. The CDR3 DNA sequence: TGTGCCAGCGGAGGGTTTGGAGGGGACACCATATATTTT.

The CDR3 DNA reads as TGTGCCAGCAGCGTTGGGGGCGGGGAGACCCAGTACTTC. This sequence encodes CASSVGGGETQYF. The chain has TRBV7-2 and TRBJ2-5; perhaps TRBD1 as D (6 bases). Per germline, CDR1 SGHTA and CDR2 FQGNSA. The CDR3 contains 13 residues. V was pared by 5 bases and J by 5 bases, with 12 bases between.

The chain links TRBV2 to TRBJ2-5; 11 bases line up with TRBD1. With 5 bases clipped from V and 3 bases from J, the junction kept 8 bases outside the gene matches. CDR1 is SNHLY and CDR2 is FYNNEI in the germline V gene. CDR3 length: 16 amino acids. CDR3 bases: TGTGCCAGCAGTTTGGCTGGACAGGGGGCAGAAGAGACCCAGTACTTC. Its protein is CASSLAGQGAEETQYF.

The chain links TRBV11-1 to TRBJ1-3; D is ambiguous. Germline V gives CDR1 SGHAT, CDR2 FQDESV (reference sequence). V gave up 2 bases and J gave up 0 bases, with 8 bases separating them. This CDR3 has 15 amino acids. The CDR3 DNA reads TGTGCCAGCAGCTTAACAGAGCACTCTGGAAACACCATATATTTT. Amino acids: CASSLTEHSGNTIYF.

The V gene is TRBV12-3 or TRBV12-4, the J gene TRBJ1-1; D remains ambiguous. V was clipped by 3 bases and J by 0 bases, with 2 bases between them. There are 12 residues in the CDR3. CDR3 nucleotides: TGTGCCAGCAGTTTCATGAACACTGAAGCTTTCTTT. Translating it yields CASSFMNTEAFF.

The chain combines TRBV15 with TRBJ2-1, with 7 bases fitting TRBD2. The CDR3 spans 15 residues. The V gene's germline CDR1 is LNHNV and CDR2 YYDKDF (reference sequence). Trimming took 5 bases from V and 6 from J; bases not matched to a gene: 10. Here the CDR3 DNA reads TGTGCCACCAGCTCCCGACTAGCTTTGGGCAATGAGCAGTTCTTC. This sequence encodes CATSSRLALGNEQFF.

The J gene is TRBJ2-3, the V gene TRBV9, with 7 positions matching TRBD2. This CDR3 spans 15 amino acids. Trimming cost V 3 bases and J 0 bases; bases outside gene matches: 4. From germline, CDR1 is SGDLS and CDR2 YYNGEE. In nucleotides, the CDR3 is TGTGCCAGCAGCGAGCGGGGTTGGAGCACAGATACGCAGTATTTT. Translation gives CASSERGWSTDTQYF.

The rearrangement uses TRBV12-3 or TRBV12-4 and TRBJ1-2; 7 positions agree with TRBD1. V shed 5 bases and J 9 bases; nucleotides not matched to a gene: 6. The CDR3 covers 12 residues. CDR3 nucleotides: TGTGCCAGCAGTCTAAACAGGGGAAGCTACACCTTC. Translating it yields CASSLNRGSYTF.

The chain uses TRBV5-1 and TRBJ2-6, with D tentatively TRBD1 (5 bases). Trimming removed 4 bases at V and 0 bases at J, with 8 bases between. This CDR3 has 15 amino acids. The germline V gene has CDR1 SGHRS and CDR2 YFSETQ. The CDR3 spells CASSVDSSGANVLTF. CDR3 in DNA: TGCGCCAGCAGCGTCGACAGCTCTGGGGCCAACGTCCTGACTTTC.

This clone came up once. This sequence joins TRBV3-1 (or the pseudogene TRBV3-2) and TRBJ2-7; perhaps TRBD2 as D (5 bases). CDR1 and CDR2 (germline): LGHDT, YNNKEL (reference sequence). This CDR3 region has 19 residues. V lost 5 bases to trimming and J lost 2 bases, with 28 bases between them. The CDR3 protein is CASSSNGVQRSSNPYEQYF. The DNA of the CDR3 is TGTGCCAGCAGCTCTAACGGGGTGCAAAGATCCTCTAACCCCTACGAGCAGTACTTC.

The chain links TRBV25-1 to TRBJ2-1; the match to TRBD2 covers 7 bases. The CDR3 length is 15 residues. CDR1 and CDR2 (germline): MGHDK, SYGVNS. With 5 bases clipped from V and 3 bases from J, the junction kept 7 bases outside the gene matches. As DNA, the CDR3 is TGTGCCAGCAGTCCAGGAGCGGGATTCTACAATGAGCAGTTCTTC. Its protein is CASSPGAGFYNEQFF.

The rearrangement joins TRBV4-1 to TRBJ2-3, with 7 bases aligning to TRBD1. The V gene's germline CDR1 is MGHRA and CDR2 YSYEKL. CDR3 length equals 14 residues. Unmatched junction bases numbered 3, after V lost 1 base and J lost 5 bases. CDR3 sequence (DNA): TGCGCCAGCAGCCAAGCGACAGGGATAGATACGCAGTATTTT. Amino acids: CASSQATGIDTQYF.

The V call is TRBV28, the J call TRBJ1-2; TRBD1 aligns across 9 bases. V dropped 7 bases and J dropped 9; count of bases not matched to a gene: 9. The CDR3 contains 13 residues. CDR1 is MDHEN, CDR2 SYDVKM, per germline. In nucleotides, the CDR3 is TGTGCCAGCATTGCGGGACAGGGAATCAGCTACACCTTC. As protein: CASIAGQGISYTF.

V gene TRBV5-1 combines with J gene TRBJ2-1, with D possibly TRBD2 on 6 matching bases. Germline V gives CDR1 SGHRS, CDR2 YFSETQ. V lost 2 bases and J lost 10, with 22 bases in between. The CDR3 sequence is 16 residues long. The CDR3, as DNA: TGCGCCAGCAGCTTTGGGTTCGCGGGGTCTCGGGCGGAGCAGTTCTTC. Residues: CASSFGFAGSRAEQFF.

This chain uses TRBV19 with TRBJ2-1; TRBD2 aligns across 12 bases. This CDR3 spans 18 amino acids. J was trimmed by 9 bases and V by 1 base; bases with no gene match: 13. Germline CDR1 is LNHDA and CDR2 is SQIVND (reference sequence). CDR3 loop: CASSIGGYPSGRAGEQFF. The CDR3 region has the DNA TGTGCCAGTAGTATAGGGGGTTACCCTAGCGGGAGGGCCGGTGAGCAGTTCTTC. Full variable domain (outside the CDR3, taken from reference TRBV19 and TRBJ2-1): DGGITQSPKYLFRKEGQNVTLSCEQNLNHDAMYWYRQDPGQGLRLIYYSQIVNDFQKGDIAEGYSVSREKKESFPLTVTSAQKNPTAFYLCASSIGGYPSGRAGEQFFGPGTRLTVL.

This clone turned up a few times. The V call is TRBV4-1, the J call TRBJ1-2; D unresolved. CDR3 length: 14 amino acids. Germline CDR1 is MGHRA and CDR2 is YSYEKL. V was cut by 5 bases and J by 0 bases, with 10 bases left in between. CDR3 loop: CASSFDTANYGYTF. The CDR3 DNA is TGCGCCAGCAGCTTCGACACCGCTAACTATGGCTACACCTTC.

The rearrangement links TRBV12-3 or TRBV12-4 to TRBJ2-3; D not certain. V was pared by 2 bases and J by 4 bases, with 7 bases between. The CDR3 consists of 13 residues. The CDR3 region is CASSLRAPDTQYF. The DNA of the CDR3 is TGTGCCAGCAGTTTACGAGCTCCAGATACGCAGTATTTT.